Described below is a single TCR beta chain sequence and its context. In the authors' workflow: Using reference gene primer amplification, nucleated cell counts were estimated. Profiling relied on immunoSEQ multiplex PCR, and the TCRdb table lists in-frame clones only, not all of them. V and J calls and clone size come straight from that table; D and trimming were deduced from the DNA. The table records tens of thousands of clones, just over 85% of them present only once. This sample was taken from a study of blood T cell repertoires in COVID-19. This CDR3 spans 14 amino acids. Germline-derived CDR1 and CDR2 are MNHEY and SMNVEV (reference sequence). V was pared by 6 bases and J by 9 bases, with 18 bases between.

V gene TRBV27 combines with J gene TRBJ1-3; D might be TRBD1 (5 bases). The TCR originated in a man in his forties or fifties with active or convalescent COVID-19. Sequenced input: peripheral blood. In DNA, the CDR3 is TGTGCCAGCAGCCCCGACAGCCGAAACGCCACCATATATTTT. This encodes CASSPDSRNATIYF.